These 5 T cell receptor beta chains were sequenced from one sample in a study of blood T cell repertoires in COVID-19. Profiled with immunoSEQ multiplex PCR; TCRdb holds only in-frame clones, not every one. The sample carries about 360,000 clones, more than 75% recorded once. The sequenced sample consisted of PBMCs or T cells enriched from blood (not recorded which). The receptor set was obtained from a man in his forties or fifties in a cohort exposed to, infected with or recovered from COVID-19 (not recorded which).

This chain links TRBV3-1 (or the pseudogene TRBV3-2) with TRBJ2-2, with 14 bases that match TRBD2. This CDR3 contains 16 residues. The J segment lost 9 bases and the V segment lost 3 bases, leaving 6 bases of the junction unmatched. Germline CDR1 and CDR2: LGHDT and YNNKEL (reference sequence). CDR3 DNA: TGTGCCAGCAGCCAGGGGGGACTAGCGGGAGCAAGGGAGCTGTTTTTT. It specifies CASSQGGLAGARELFF.

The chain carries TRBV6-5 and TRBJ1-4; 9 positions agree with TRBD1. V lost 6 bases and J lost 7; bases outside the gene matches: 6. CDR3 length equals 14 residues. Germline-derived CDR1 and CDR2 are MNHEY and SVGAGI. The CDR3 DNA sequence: TGTGCCAGCAGATTACAGGGGGCAGGTGAAAAACTGTTTTTT. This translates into CASRLQGAGEKLFF.

In DNA, the CDR3 is TGTGCCAGCAGCGAGGACAGGGGCACTGAAGCTTTCTTT. This gives the protein CASSEDRGTEAFF. This chain uses TRBV11-3 with TRBJ1-1; TRBD1 aligns across 9 bases. The V and J ends lost 5 bases and 4 bases, in that order; junction bases with no gene match: 2. The germline CDR1 and CDR2 sequences are SGHNT and YENEEA. The CDR3 has 13 residues.

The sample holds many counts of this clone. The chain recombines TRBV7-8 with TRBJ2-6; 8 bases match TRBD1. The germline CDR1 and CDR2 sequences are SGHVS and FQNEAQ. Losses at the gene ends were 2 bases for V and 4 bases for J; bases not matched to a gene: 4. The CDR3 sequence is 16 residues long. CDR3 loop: CASSLQGAVGANVLTF. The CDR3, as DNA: TGTGCCAGCAGCTTACAGGGGGCGGTAGGGGCCAACGTCCTGACTTTC. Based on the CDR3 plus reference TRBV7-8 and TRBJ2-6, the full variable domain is GAGVSQSPRYKVAKRGQDVALRCDPISGHVSLFWYQQALGQGPEFLTYFQNEAQLDKSGLPSDRFFAERPEGSVSTLKIQRTQQEDSAVYLCASSLQGAVGANVLTFGAGSRLTVL.

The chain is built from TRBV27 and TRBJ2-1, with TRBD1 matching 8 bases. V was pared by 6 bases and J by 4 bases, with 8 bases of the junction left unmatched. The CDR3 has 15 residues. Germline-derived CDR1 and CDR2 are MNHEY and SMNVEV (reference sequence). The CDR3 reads CASRRQGPRYNEQFF. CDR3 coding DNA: TGTGCCAGCAGGAGACAGGGGCCGCGGTACAATGAGCAGTTCTTC.